This T cell receptor (beta chain) was sequenced during a study of blood T cell repertoires in COVID-19. On the study more broadly: From the United States, Italy and Spain came samples of acute and convalescent COVID-19.

In its sample, this clone was seen once. Per the original data handling: Amplification of reference gene primers was used by the study to estimate nucleated cell counts. TCRdb keeps only in-frame clones here, not all; method: immunoSEQ multiplex PCR. V and J calls and clone size are given by that table; D and trimming were obtained from the DNA. Seen here are a few hundred thousand clones, approximately 91% observed once, and the top ten hold approximately 1%. The clonotype was recovered from a woman under 40 who had been exposed to COVID-19. Input material: PBMCs or T cells enriched from blood (not recorded which).

This CDR3 is CASSPAGGIYNEQFF. The DNA for the CDR3 is TGTGCCAGTAGTCCCGCGGGAGGGATCTACAATGAGCAGTTCTTC. V usage is TRBV19 and J usage is TRBJ2-1, with 9 bases aligning to TRBD2. CDR3 length: 15 amino acids. Unmatched junction bases numbered 5, after V lost 5 bases and J lost 3 bases. Germline V gene data show CDR1 as LNHDA and CDR2 as SQIVND (reference sequence).